The text below deals with one T cell receptor beta chain. This CDR3 is built from 13 residues. From germline, CDR1 is KGHSH and CDR2 LQKENI. Trimming took off 2 bases at V and 4 bases at J, with 7 bases between the two ends. The table came from immunoSEQ multiplex PCR; TCRdb's copy has only in-frame clones and leaves some out. Of under 30,000 clones listed, 55% to 75% are singletons. The sample comes from a study of early stage breast cancer tumors. The chain has TRBV18 and TRBJ2-3; D is possibly TRBD1 (6 bases). This receptor was identified in a person aged 45-60 years with breast cancer. Sequencing used blood. The CDR3 region has the DNA TGTGCCAGCTCACCAGGACAGCCAGATACGCAGTATTTT. This gives the protein CASSPGQPDTQYF.